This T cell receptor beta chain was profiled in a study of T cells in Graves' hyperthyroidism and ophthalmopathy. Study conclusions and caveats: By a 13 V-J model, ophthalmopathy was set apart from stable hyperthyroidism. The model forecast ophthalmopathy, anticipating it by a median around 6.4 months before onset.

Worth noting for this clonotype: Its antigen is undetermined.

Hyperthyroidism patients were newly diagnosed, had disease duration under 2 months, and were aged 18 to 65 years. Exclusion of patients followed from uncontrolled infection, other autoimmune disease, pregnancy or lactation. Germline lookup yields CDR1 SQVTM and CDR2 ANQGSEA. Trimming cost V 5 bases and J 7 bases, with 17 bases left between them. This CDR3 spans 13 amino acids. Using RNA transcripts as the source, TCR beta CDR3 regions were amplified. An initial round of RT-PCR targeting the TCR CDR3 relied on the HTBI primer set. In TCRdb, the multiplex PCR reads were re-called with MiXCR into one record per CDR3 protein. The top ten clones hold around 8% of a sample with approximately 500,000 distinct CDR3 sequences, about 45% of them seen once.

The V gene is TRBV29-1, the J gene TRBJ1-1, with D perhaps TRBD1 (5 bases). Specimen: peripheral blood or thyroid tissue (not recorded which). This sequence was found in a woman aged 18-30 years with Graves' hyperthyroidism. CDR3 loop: CSVRAGLRSEAFF. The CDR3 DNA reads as TGCAGCGTTAGGGCAGGGCTGAGGAGTGAAGCTTTCTTT. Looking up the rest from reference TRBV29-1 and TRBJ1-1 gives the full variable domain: SAVISQKPSRDICQRGTSLTIQCQVDSQVTMMFWYRQQPGQSLTLIATANQGSEATYESGFVIDKFPISRPNLTFSTLTVSNMSPEDSSIYLCSVRAGLRSEAFFGQGTRLTVV.